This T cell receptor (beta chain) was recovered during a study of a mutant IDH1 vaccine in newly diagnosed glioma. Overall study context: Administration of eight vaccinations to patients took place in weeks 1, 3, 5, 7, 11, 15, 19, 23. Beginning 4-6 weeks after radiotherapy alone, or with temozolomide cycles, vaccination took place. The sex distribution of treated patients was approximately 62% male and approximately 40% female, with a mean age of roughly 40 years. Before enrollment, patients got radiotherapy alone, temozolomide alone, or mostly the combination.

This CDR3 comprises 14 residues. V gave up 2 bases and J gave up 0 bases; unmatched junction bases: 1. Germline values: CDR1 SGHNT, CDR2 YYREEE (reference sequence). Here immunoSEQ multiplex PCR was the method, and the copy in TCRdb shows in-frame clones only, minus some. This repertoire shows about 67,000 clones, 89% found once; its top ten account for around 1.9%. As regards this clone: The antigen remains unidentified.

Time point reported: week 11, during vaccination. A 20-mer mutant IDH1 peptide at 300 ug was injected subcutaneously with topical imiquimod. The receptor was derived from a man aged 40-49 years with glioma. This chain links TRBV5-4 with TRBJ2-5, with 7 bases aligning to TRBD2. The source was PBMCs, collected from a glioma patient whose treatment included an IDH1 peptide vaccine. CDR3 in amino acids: CASSFSGYQETQYF. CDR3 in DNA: TGTGCCAGCAGCTTTAGCGGGTACCAAGAGACCCAGTACTTC.